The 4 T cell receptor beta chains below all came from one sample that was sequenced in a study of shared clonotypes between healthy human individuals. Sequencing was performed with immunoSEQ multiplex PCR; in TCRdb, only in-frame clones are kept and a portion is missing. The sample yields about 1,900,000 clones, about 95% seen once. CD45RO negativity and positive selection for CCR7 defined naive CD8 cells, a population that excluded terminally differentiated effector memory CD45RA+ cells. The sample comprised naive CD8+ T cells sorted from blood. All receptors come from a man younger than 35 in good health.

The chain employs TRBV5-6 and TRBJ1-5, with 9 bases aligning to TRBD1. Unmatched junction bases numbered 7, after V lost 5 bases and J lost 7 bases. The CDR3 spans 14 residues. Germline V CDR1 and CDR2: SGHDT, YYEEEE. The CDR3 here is CASSLGQGLQPQHF. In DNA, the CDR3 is TGTGCCAGCAGTCTGGGACAGGGTTTGCAGCCCCAGCATTTT.

The CDR3 coding sequence is TGCGCCAGCAGCCCTCGACAGGGAGGGCAAGAGACCCAGTACTTC. Protein sequence: CASSPRQGGQETQYF. The chain is built from TRBV4-1 and TRBJ2-5; D may be TRBD1 or TRBD2 (7 bases each). Per germline, CDR1 MGHRA and CDR2 YSYEKL. The CDR3 consists of 15 residues. V was cut by 4 bases and J by 2 bases, with 14 bases left in between.

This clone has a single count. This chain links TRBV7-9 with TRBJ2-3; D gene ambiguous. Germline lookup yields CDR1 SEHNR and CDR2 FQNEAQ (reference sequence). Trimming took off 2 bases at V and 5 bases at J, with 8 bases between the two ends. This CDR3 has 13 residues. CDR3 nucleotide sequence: TGTGCCAGCAGCTTATTCCTATTAGATACGCAGTATTTT. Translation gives CASSLFLLDTQYF.

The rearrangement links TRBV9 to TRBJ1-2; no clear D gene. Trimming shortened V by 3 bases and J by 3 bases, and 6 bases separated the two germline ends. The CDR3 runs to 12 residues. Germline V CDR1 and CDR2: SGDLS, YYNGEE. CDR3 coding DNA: TGTGCCAGCAGCGGGCCCCACTATGGCTACACCTTC. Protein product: CASSGPHYGYTF.